This T cell receptor (beta chain) is drawn from a study of shared clonotypes between healthy human individuals. Across the whole study: Per donor, three plates held CD4 naive cells, three held CD4 memory, two held CD8 naive and one held CD8 memory.

The CDR3 runs to 12 residues. The V gene lost 0 bases and the J gene lost 6 bases, with 6 bases spanning the gap. Germline CDR1 is MGHRA and CDR2 is YSYEKL. Study results and limitations: Among donors, the sharing of clonotypes was expected to be influenced by sequencing depth.

This clone was seen only a few times. Its antigen is still unknown. Other nucleotide sequences from this sample produce the same CDR3. TCRdb keeps only in-frame clones here, not all; method: immunoSEQ multiplex PCR. The data hold 980,000 or so clones, with over 60% observed a single time. The source is a man aged 18-30 years in good health. This chain joins TRBV4-1 and TRBJ2-7; D is uncertain. Input material: memory CD4+ T cells sorted from blood. Subset denoted: CD45RA-negative fraction. The CDR3 DNA sequence: TGCGCCAGCAGCCAAGAAGTCGGCGAGCAGTACTTC. It is translated as CASSQEVGEQYF.